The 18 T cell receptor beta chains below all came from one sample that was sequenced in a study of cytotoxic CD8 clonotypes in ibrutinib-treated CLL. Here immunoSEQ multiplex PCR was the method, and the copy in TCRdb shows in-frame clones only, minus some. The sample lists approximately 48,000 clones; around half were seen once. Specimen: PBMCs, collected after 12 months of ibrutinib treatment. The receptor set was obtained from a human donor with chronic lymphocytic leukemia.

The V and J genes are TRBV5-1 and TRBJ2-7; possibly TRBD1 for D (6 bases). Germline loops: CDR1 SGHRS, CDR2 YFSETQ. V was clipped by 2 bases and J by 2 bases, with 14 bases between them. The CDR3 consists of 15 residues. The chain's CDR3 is CASSLLTGDPYEQYF. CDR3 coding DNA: TGCGCCAGCAGCTTATTGACAGGAGACCCCTACGAGCAGTACTTC.

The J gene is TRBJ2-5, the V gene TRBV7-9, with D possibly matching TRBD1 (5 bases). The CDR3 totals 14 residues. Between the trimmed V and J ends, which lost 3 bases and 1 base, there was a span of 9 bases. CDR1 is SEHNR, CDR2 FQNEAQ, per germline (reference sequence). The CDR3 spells CASSFDSSQETQYF. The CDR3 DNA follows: TGTGCCAGCAGCTTCGACAGTTCCCAAGAGACCCAGTACTTC.

The chain's CDR3 is CASSESRLYGYTF. The CDR3 DNA reads TGCGCCAGCAGTGAGTCACGGCTCTATGGCTACACCTTC. The chain recombines TRBV10-1 with TRBJ1-2; D gene unclear. The CDR3 has 13 amino acids. Between the trimmed V and J ends, which lost 0 bases and 4 bases, there was a span of 6 bases. Germline assignment: CDR1 WNHNN and CDR2 SYGVQD (reference sequence).

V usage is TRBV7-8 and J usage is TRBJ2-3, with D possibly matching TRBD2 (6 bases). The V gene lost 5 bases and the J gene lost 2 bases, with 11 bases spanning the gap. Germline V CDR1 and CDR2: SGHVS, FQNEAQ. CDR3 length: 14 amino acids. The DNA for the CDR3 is TGTGCCAGCAGCCTGGGGGGAACCACAGATACGCAGTATTTT. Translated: CASSLGGTTDTQYF. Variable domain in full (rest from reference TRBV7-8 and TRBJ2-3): GAGVSQSPRYKVAKRGQDVALRCDPISGHVSLFWYQQALGQGPEFLTYFQNEAQLDKSGLPSDRFFAERPEGSVSTLKIQRTQQEDSAVYLCASSLGGTTDTQYFGPGTRLTVL.

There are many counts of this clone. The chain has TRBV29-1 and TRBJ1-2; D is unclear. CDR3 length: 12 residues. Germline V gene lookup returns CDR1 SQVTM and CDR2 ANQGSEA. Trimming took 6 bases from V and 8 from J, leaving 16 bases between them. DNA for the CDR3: TGCAGCGTCTCCGAGAGGAGAGCAGGCTACACCTTC. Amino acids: CSVSERRAGYTF.

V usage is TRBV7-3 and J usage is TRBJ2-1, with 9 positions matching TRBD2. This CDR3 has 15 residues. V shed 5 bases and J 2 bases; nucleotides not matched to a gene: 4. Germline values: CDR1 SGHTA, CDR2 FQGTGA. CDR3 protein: CASSPGLAAYNEQFF. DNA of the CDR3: TGTGCCAGCAGCCCGGGACTAGCAGCCTACAATGAGCAGTTCTTC.

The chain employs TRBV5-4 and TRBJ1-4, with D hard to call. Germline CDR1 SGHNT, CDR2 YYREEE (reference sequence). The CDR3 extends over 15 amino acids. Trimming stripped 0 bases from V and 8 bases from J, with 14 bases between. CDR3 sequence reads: CASSLEEDSEEKLFF. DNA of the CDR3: TGTGCCAGCAGCTTGGAGGAGGACTCTGAGGAAAAACTGTTTTTT.

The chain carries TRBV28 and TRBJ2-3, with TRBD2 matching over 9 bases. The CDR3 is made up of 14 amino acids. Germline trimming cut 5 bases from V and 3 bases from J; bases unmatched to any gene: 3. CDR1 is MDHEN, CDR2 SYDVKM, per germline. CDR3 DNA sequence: TGTGCCAGCAGTCCAGCGGGAGGAACAGATACGCAGTATTTT. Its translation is CASSPAGGTDTQYF.

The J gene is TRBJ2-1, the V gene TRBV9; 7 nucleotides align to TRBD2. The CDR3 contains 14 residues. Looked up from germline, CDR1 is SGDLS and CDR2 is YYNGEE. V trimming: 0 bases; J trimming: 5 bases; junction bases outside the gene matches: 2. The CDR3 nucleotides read TGTGCCAGCAGCGTAGGCCTAGCGGACAATGAGCAGTTCTTC. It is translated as CASSVGLADNEQFF.

This chain's CDR3 is CASSWGGPDYEQYF. CDR3 DNA sequence: TGCGCCAGCAGCTGGGGCGGGCCCGACTACGAGCAGTACTTC. The rearrangement links TRBV5-1 to TRBJ2-7, with D perhaps assigned TRBD1 or TRBD2 (5 bases each). The germline V gene encodes CDR1 SGHRS and CDR2 YFSETQ. The ends were cut back, 3 bases at V and 3 bases at J, with 13 bases in the middle. This CDR3 region has 14 residues.

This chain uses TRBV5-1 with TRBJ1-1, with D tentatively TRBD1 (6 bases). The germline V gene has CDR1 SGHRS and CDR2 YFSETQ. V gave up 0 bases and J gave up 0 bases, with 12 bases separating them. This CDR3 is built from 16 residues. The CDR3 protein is CASSLGLTGLNTEAFF. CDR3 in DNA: TGCGCCAGCAGCTTGGGGTTGACAGGTTTGAACACTGAAGCTTTCTTT.

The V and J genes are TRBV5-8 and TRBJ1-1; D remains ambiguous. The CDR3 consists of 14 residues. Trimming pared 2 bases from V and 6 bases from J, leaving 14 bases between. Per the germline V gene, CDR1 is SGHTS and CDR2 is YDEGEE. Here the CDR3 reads CASSFEMRVAEAFF. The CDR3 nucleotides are TGTGCCAGCAGCTTTGAAATGAGGGTGGCTGAAGCTTTCTTT. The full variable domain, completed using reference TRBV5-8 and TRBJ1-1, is EAGVTQSPTHLIKTRGQQATLRCSPISGHTSVYWYQQALGLGLQFLLWYDEGEERNRGNFPPRFSGRQFPNYSSELNVNALELEDSALYLCASSFEMRVAEAFFGQGTRLTVV.

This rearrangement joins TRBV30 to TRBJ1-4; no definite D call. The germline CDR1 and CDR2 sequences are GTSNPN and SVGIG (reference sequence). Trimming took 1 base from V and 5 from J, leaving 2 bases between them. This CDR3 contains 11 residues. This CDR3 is CAWSENEKLFF. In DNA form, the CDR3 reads TGTGCCTGGAGTGAAAATGAAAAACTGTTTTTT. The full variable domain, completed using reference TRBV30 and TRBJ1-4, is SQTIHQWPATLVQPVGSPLSLECTVEGTSNPNLYWYRQAAGRGLQLLFYSVGIGQISSEVPQNLSASRPQDRQFILSSKKLLLSDSGFYLCAWSENEKLFFGSGTQLSVL.

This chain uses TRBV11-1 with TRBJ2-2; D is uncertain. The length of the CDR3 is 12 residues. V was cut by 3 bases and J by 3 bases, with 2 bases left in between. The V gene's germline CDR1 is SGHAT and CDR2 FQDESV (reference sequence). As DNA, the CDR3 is TGTGCCAGCAGCTTCGACACCGGGGAGCTGTTTTTT. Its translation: CASSFDTGELFF.

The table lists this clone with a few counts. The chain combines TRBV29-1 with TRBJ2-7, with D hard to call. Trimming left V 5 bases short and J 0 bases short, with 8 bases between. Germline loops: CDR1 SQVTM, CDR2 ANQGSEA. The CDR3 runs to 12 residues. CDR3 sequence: CSVINSSYEQYF. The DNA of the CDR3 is TGCAGCGTTATCAATAGCTCCTACGAGCAGTACTTC.

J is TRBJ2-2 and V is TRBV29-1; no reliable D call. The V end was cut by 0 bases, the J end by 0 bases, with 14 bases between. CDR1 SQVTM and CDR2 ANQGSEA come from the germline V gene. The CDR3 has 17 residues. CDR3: CSVEEFGYSTNTGELFF. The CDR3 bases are TGCAGCGTTGAAGAATTCGGGTACTCTACGAACACCGGGGAGCTGTTTTTT.

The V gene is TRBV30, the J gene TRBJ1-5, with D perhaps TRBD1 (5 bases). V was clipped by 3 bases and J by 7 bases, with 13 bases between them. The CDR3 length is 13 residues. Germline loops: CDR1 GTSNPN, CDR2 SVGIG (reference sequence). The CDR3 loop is CAWRGVAGQPQHF. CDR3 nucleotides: TGTGCCTGGAGAGGGGTTGCCGGACAGCCCCAGCATTTT.

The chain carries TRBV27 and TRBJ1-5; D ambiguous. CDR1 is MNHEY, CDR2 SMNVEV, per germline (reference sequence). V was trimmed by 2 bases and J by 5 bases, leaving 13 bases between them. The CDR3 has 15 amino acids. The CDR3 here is CASSLIGNRDQPQHF. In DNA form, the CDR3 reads TGTGCCAGCAGTTTAATAGGCAATAGGGATCAGCCCCAGCATTTT.